One T cell receptor (beta chain) is described in this entry. This record comes from a study of T cell changes during pregnancy in multiple sclerosis. CDR1 is MDHEN, CDR2 SYDVKM, per germline. V dropped 3 bases and J dropped 2 bases, with 13 bases sitting between them. The length of the CDR3 is 16 residues. Generated by immunoSEQ multiplex PCR, the TCRdb table keeps only in-frame clones and is missing some. The data hold tens of thousands of clones, with under 95% observed a single time. The sample consisted of CD4+ T cells from peripheral blood mononuclear cells, taken in the second trimester of pregnancy. The J gene is TRBJ1-4, the V gene TRBV28; TRBD1 is a possible D gene (5 bases). The sequence came from a female donor with multiple sclerosis, enrolled in a pregnancy study. Here the CDR3 reads CASSLLGAGTNEKLFF. For the CDR3, the DNA is TGTGCCAGCAGTTTGTTAGGGGCTGGGACTAATGAAAAACTGTTTTTT. The variable domain in full, completed from reference TRBV28 and TRBJ1-4, reads DVKVTQSSRYLVKRTGEKVFLECVQDMDHENMFWYRQDPGLGLRLIYFSYDVKMKEKGDIPEGYSVSREKKERFSLILESASTNQTSMYLCASSLLGAGTNEKLFFGSGTQLSVL.